Here is one T cell receptor (beta chain) with its context. What it recognizes is unknown. V was cut by 0 bases and J by 7 bases, with 12 bases left in between. The CDR3 covers 15 residues. CDR1 SGHTA and CDR2 FQGNSA come from the germline V gene. The PCR used 60 Vbeta and 13 Jbeta primers. The assay was immunoSEQ multiplex PCR, and TCRdb's table has in-frame clones only and misses some. Here the sample spans roughly 130,000 clones, around 67% being singletons. The data belong to a study of cytomegalovirus exposure and HLA in healthy donors. Study-level points and caveats: In a later analysis, V- and J-gene trimming of beta chains associated with a DCLRE1C missense variant, replicated independently. A list of approximately 150 TCR beta chains associated with cytomegalovirus was given. A previous analysis found most TCR beta V segments productive roughly 87% or roughly 30% of the time. Sequencing artifact likely explains a cluster of highly shared sequence variants.

The clonotype comes from a man aged 18 to 35 in good health and CMV-seropositive. Specimen: PBMCs. The chain joins TRBV7-2 to TRBJ1-4, with D possibly being TRBD1 (6 bases). This chain's CDR3 is CASSLAGQKSEKLFF. In DNA form, the CDR3 reads TGTGCCAGCAGCTTAGCCGGACAGAAGAGTGAAAAACTGTTTTTT.